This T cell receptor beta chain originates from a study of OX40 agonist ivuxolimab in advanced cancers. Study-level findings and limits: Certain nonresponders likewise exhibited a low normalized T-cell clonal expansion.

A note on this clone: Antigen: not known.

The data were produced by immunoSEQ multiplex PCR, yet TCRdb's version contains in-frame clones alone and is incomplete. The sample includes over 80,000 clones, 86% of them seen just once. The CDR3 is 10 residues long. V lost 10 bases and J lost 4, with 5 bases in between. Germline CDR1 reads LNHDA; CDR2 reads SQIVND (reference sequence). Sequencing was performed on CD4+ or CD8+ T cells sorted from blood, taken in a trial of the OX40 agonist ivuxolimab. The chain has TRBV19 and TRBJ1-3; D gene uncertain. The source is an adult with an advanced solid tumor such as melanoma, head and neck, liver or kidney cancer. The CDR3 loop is CATEGNTIYF. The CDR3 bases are TGTGCCACAGAAGGAAACACCATATATTTT. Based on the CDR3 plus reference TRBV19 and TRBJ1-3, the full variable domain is DGGITQSPKYLFRKEGQNVTLSCEQNLNHDAMYWYRQDPGQGLRLIYYSQIVNDFQKGDIAEGYSVSREKKESFPLTVTSAQKNPTAFYLCATEGNTIYFGEGSWLTVV.